The 21 T cell receptor beta chains listed next were all sequenced from one sample in a study of control samples from healthy donors and cancer patients. Data came from immunoSEQ multiplex PCR; TCRdb stores just in-frame clones and leaves some out. The sample lists tens of thousands of clones; approximately 90% were seen once. Source material: PBMCs. The receptors stem from an older woman with head and neck cancer.

The chain couples TRBV7-2 to TRBJ2-5; 7 nucleotides match TRBD2. Germline V gene lookup returns CDR1 SGHTA and CDR2 FQGNSA. V was pared by 0 bases and J by 5 bases, with 9 bases of the junction left unmatched. The CDR3 is made up of 16 amino acids. The CDR3 is CASSLAGGWSLETQYF. DNA for the CDR3: TGTGCCAGCAGCTTAGCGGGAGGGTGGTCGTTGGAGACCCAGTACTTC.

V usage is TRBV6-6 and J usage is TRBJ2-3, with 14 bases matching TRBD2. The CDR3 totals 16 residues. The ends lost 4 bases at V and 6 bases at J; junction bases unmatched: 6. The germline CDR1 and CDR2 sequences are MNHNY and SVGAGI (reference sequence). Here the CDR3 DNA reads TGTGCCAGCAGTTCGGCCGGGACTAGCGGGAGTGATACGCAGTATTTT. Protein product: CASSSAGTSGSDTQYF.

The V call is TRBV9, the J call TRBJ2-1, with D uncertain. This CDR3 region has 14 residues. Trimming left V 4 bases short and J 7 bases short, with 15 bases between. Germline lookup yields CDR1 SGDLS and CDR2 YYNGEE. In DNA form, the CDR3 reads TGTGCCAGCAGCCTTAACACTGGTGGGAATGAGCAGTTCTTC. This translates into CASSLNTGGNEQFF. Complete variable domain (other parts from reference TRBV9 and TRBJ2-1): DSGVTQTPKHLITATGQRVTLRCSPRSGDLSVYWYQQSLDQGLQFLIQYYNGEERAKGNILERFSAQQFPDLHSELNLSSLELGDSALYFCASSLNTGGNEQFFGPGTRLTVL.

This chain joins TRBV24-1 and TRBJ2-1; 12 nucleotides agree with TRBD2. Germline V gene sequence: CDR1 KGHDR, CDR2 SFDVKD. Trimming removed 2 bases from V and 4 bases from J; junction bases left unmatched: 5. The length of the CDR3 is 17 residues. CDR3 DNA sequence: TGTGCCACCAGTGATTCTCTAGCGGGAGGGTCTTACAATGAGCAGTTCTTC. Protein product: CATSDSLAGGSYNEQFF.

As concerns this clone: Other DNA sequences from this sample encode an identical CDR3 as well. The CDR3 protein is CASSQDSGGSYGYTF. For the CDR3, the DNA is TGCGCCAGCAGCCAAGATTCGGGCGGGTCCTATGGCTACACCTTC. The chain is built from TRBV4-3 and TRBJ1-2, with D hard to call. The CDR3 sequence is 15 residues long. Germline-derived CDR1 and CDR2 are LGHNA and YSLEER. V gave up 0 bases and J gave up 4 bases, with 12 bases separating them.

A few counts support this clone. The V gene is TRBV5-1, the J gene TRBJ2-2, with 7 bases identical to TRBD1. V lost 3 bases to trimming and J lost 7 bases; unmatched junction nucleotides: 12. The germline V gene has CDR1 SGHRS and CDR2 YFSETQ. The CDR3 extends over 16 amino acids. The CDR3 spells CASSSRQGGFGGELFF. The CDR3 region has the DNA TGCGCCAGCAGCTCCCGACAGGGTGGGTTCGGCGGGGAGCTGTTTTTT.

V is TRBV6-6 and J is TRBJ1-3, with no clear D. Germline V gene sequence: CDR1 MNHNY, CDR2 SVGAGI (reference sequence). The V end lost 4 bases, the J end lost 2 bases, and 6 bases lay between the germline ends. The CDR3 extends over 13 amino acids. The CDR3 DNA follows: TGTGCCAGCAGTTCACAGCCTGGAAACACCATATATTTT. It specifies CASSSQPGNTIYF.

The genes are TRBV5-1 and TRBJ2-5; the D gene is possibly TRBD2 (5 bases). V lost 2 bases to trimming and J lost 5 bases, with 13 bases between them. CDR3 length: 14 residues. Germline CDR1 is SGHRS and CDR2 is YFSETQ. In DNA form, the CDR3 reads TGCGCCAGCAGCTTCGCGGATCCGGGGGAGACCCAGTACTTC. Its protein is CASSFADPGETQYF.

The rearrangement links TRBV10-3 to TRBJ2-3; the D gene could be TRBD1 or TRBD2 (5 bases each). V was shortened by 2 bases and J by 2 bases, with 17 bases between the two germline ends. The CDR3 totals 17 residues. In germline, CDR1 is ENHRY, CDR2 SYGVKD. CDR3 sequence: CAISETTPGTPTDTQYF. The CDR3 nucleotides are TGTGCCATCAGTGAGACTACCCCGGGGACCCCCACAGATACGCAGTATTTT.

The rearrangement links TRBV5-1 to TRBJ2-1, with D perhaps matching TRBD1 or TRBD2 (6 bases each). This CDR3 has 15 residues. V was cut by 2 bases and J by 8 bases, with 17 bases left in between. Germline CDR1 and CDR2: SGHRS and YFSETQ. The CDR3 region is CASSFALAGADEQFF. For the CDR3, the DNA is TGCGCCAGCAGCTTCGCACTAGCAGGGGCGGATGAGCAGTTCTTC.

The V and J genes are TRBV5-6 and TRBJ2-6; perhaps TRBD1 as D (6 bases). The CDR3 length is 16 residues. CDR1 is SGHDT, CDR2 YYEEEE, per germline. The V and J ends lost 1 base and 4 bases respectively, with 12 bases between them. The CDR3 DNA sequence: TGTGCCAGCAGCTTGCCTGGGGGCTACGGGGCCAACGTCCTGACTTTC. As protein: CASSLPGGYGANVLTF.

This chain connects TRBV6-5 to TRBJ1-2; no firm D call. CDR3 size: 14 residues. Trimming cost V 1 base and J 7 bases, with 13 bases left between them. Germline CDR1 MNHEY, CDR2 SVGAGI. The CDR3 reads CASSYLAGRGGYTF. CDR3 DNA sequence: TGTGCCAGCAGTTACTTGGCAGGCCGGGGTGGCTACACCTTC.

The chain carries TRBV2 and TRBJ1-6, with a weak D call TRBD1 (6 bases). This CDR3 spans 15 amino acids. The V end was cut by 6 bases, the J end by 6 bases, with 15 bases between. From germline, CDR1 is SNHLY and CDR2 FYNNEI. The CDR3: CASRRGGAGNSPLHF. CDR3 in DNA: TGTGCCAGCAGGCGGGGGGGCGCCGGTAATTCACCCCTCCACTTT.

CDR3 nucleotides: TGCAGCGTTGCGGGCGGGGGCAGCAATGAGCAGTTCTTC. This encodes CSVAGGGSNEQFF. The chain links TRBV29-1 to TRBJ2-1, with D maybe TRBD2 (7 bases). V lost 4 bases and J 6 bases, leaving 13 bases between the germline ends. The CDR3 has 13 residues. Germline V lookup: CDR1 SQVTM, CDR2 ANQGSEA.

A single count supports this clone. V is TRBV28 and J is TRBJ2-3; D might be TRBD2 (5 bases). V was cut by 5 bases and J by 2 bases, with 14 bases left in between. Looked up from germline, CDR1 is MDHEN and CDR2 is SYDVKM. The CDR3 length is 15 residues. CDR3 sequence: CASSTSGGLTDTQYF. The CDR3, as DNA: TGTGCCAGCAGTACAAGCGGAGGCCTCACAGATACGCAGTATTTT.

The chain is built from TRBV6-5 and TRBJ2-1; no reliable D call. This CDR3 region has 13 residues. CDR1 and CDR2 (germline): MNHEY, SVGAGI. V lost 6 bases to trimming and J lost 6 bases, with 12 bases between them. CDR3 nucleotide sequence: TGTGCCAGCAGCTCCGGCAGGCCCAATGAGCAGTTCTTC. Encoded protein: CASSSGRPNEQFF.

This chain connects TRBV27 to TRBJ2-2; 14 bases line up with TRBD2. The CDR3 covers 17 residues. V lost 5 bases and J lost 1; bases outside the gene matches: 3. CDR1 is MNHEY and CDR2 is SMNVEV in the germline V gene (reference sequence). In nucleotides, the CDR3 is TGTGCCAGCAGTACCGGACTAGCGGGAGGGAACACCGGGGAGCTGTTTTTT. This sequence encodes CASSTGLAGGNTGELFF.

This clone was recorded only once. The chain has TRBV6-5 and TRBJ2-2, with D possibly being TRBD2 (5 bases). V was trimmed by 2 bases and J by 3 bases, leaving 13 bases between them. This CDR3 contains 16 residues. Germline lookup yields CDR1 MNHEY and CDR2 SVGAGI. As DNA, the CDR3 is TGTGCCAGCAGTTACGGTACTGAGGGCCACACCGGGGAGCTGTTTTTT. It codes for CASSYGTEGHTGELFF.

This chain uses TRBV18 with TRBJ2-5; 12 positions agree with TRBD2. The CDR3 totals 19 residues. V was pared by 3 bases and J by 5 bases, with 16 bases of the junction left unmatched. Germline V gene sequence: CDR1 KGHSH, CDR2 LQKENI. The CDR3 region is CASSPGLAGRLAKSETQYF. CDR3 DNA: TGTGCCAGCTCACCGGGACTAGCGGGCCGGCTGGCTAAAAGTGAGACCCAGTACTTC.

The rearrangement links TRBV9 to TRBJ2-3, with 9 bases fitting TRBD2. The junction had 4 bases not matched to a gene; V was cut back by 3 bases and J by 5 bases. The CDR3 has 14 amino acids. The germline gives CDR1 SGDLS, CDR2 YYNGEE. CDR3 sequence: CASSDGLALDTQYF. CDR3 nucleotides: TGTGCCAGCAGCGACGGACTAGCGTTAGATACGCAGTATTTT.

In this sample, this clone turned up a few times. The chain carries TRBV15 and TRBJ2-1; 11 bases match TRBD2. The ends lost 0 bases at V and 5 bases at J; junction bases unmatched: 6. CDR3 length: 17 amino acids. Germline V gene lookup returns CDR1 LNHNV and CDR2 YYDKDF (reference sequence). The CDR3 loop reads CATSRDATSGGDNEQFF. The CDR3 nucleotides read TGTGCCACCAGCAGAGATGCTACTAGCGGGGGAGACAATGAGCAGTTCTTC.